The rows below give T cell receptor beta chains drawn from one sample of a study of cytomegalovirus exposure and HLA in healthy donors. Profiled with immunoSEQ multiplex PCR; TCRdb holds only in-frame clones, not every one. The profile covers under 150,000 clones, with approximately 84% appearing a single time and about 1.7% taken by the ten largest. Sequencing was performed on PBMCs. The receptors here all came from a woman in her thirties or forties in good health and CMV-seronegative. Each CDR3 is given with its conserved first and last residue. The D gene is left open where the match is weak. Size is omitted from some rows. Given values are once, few, many or a class for expanded clones.

clone_size	j_call	d_call	v_call	cdr3_aa	cdr3_nt
-	TRBJ1-3	-	TRBV4-2	CASSQDTGSWAGNTIYF	TGTGCCAGCAGCCAAGATACGGGGTCATGGGCTGGAAACACCATATATTTT
once	TRBJ1-2	TRBD1	TRBV7-2	CASSLMGSGTGCTF	TGTGCCAGCAGCTTAATGGGGTCGGGGACAGGCTGCACCTTC
-	TRBJ2-6	-	TRBV30	CAWSVPGPNVLTF	TGTGCCTGGAGTGTACCAGGGCCCAACGTCCTGACTTTC
-	TRBJ1-2	-	TRBV2	CASSPEGANYGYTF	TGTGCCAGCAGTCCGGAGGGCGCGAACTATGGCTACACCTTC
-	TRBJ2-4	-	TRBV21-1	CASSKSPAWGAKNSQYF	TGTGCCAGCAGCAAAAGCCCGGCATGGGGAGCCAAAAACAGTCAGTACTTC
few	TRBJ2-7	TRBD1	TRBV7-8	CASSPTDRSYEQYF	TGTGCCAGCAGCCCGACGGACAGGTCCTACGAGCAGTACTTC
-	TRBJ2-5	TRBD1	TRBV28	CASSPIDRVETQYF	TGTGCCAGCAGTCCGATCGACAGGGTGGAGACCCAGTACTTC
-	TRBJ1-1	-	TRBV12-5	CASGWGTPNTEAFF	TGTGCTAGTGGTTGGGGGACACCGAACACTGAAGCTTTCTTT
-	TRBJ2-3	-	TRBV7-2	CASSFGTYTDTQYF	TGTGCCAGCAGCTTCGGGACTTACACAGATACGCAGTATTTT
-	TRBJ2-5	-	TRBV7-9	CASSVDRRETQYF	TGTGCCAGCAGCGTGGACAGACGAGAGACCCAGTACTTC
-	TRBJ2-7	-	TRBV11-2	CASSLVGSRASYEQYF	TGTGCCAGCAGCTTAGTAGGTAGCAGGGCCTCCTACGAGCAGTACTTC
-	TRBJ1-4	TRBD1	TRBV11-3	CASSGSSDRERGEKLFF	TGTGCCAGCAGTGGATCTTCAGACAGGGAAAGAGGTGAAAAACTGTTTTTT
-	TRBJ1-4	-	TRBV5-1	CASSFGRSNEKLFF	TGCGCCAGCAGCTTCGGTCGTTCTAATGAAAAACTGTTTTTT
-	TRBJ2-2	TRBD2	TRBV5-1	CASSLGLGTSGAGELFF	TGCGCCAGCAGCTTGGGCCTCGGGACTAGCGGTGCCGGGGAGCTGTTTTTT
-	TRBJ1-1	-	TRBV7-3	CASSLTGDTEAFF	TGTGCCAGCAGCTTAACAGGGGACACTGAAGCTTTCTTT
-	TRBJ2-5	TRBD2	TRBV5-1	CASSGGVDQETQYF	TGCGCCAGCAGTGGGGGGGTGGATCAGGAGACCCAGTACTTC
few	TRBJ2-7	-	TRBV29-1	CSVVLQGGHEQYF	TGCAGCGTTGTTCTTCAGGGCGGCCACGAGCAGTACTTC